This T cell receptor beta chain was sequenced for a study of blood T cell repertoires in COVID-19. In the source study's methods: By means of reference gene primer amplification, nucleated cell counts were estimated. Sequencing was performed with immunoSEQ multiplex PCR; in TCRdb, only in-frame clones are kept and a portion is missing. D and trimming were read from the DNA, whereas the V and J calls and clone size are those reported in that table. The sample includes 200,000 to 250,000 clones, nearly 90% of them seen just once. The CDR3 is 14 residues long. Germline V gene sequence: CDR1 SGHAT, CDR2 FQNNGV. V lost 5 bases and J lost 2, with 13 bases in between.

Sequencing was performed on PBMCs or T cells enriched from blood (not recorded which). The V gene is TRBV11-2, the J gene TRBJ2-7; D possibly corresponds to TRBD2 (6 bases). The clonotype was recovered from a man younger than 45 who had recovered from COVID-19. The CDR3 spells CASSERLGAYEQYF. The CDR3 coding sequence is TGTGCCAGCAGCGAACGACTAGGGGCCTACGAGCAGTACTTC.